What follows are 28 T cell receptor beta chains derived from one specimen sequenced in a study of blood T cell repertoires in COVID-19. TCRdb's table, derived via immunoSEQ multiplex PCR, lists solely in-frame clones and lacks some. The sample includes some 160,000 clones, around 83% of them seen just once. The sequenced sample consisted of peripheral blood. The receptor set was obtained from an older woman who had recovered from COVID-19.

V gene TRBV18 combines with J gene TRBJ1-1, with unresolved D. V dropped 3 bases and J dropped 7 bases, with 9 bases sitting between them. Looked up from germline, CDR1 is KGHSH and CDR2 is LQKENI. The CDR3 totals 12 residues. The CDR3, as DNA: TGTGCCAGCTCACCGGAGCGAGTTGAAGCTTTCTTT. It specifies CASSPERVEAFF.

In its sample, this clone was seen a few times. The J gene is TRBJ1-5, the V gene TRBV18; possible D gene TRBD1, 5 bases. Trimming took 0 bases from V and 8 from J, leaving 8 bases between them. Germline lookup yields CDR1 KGHSH and CDR2 LQKENI. The CDR3 loop spans 13 amino acids. The CDR3 DNA is TGTGCCAGCTCACCACCCGGGGGAGAGCCCCAGCATTTT. Its protein product is CASSPPGGEPQHF.

The count of this clone is one. The chain carries TRBV30 and TRBJ2-2, with 9 bases matching TRBD2. The CDR3 runs 15 residues. CDR1 is GTSNPN and CDR2 is SVGIG in the germline V gene (reference sequence). Trimming removed 3 bases from V and 2 bases from J; junction bases left unmatched: 4. CDR3 DNA sequence: TGTGCCTGGAGCCTAGGGACTAGCAACACCGGGGAGCTGTTTTTT. This encodes CAWSLGTSNTGELFF.

This clone was found once. The DNA for the CDR3 is TGTGCCAGCAGCGTAGCCCGGACAGGGCGGGCCGGGGAGCTGTTTTTT. This translates into CASSVARTGRAGELFF. The genes are TRBV9 and TRBJ2-2; TRBD1 aligns across 8 bases. Losses at the gene ends were 0 bases for V and 6 bases for J; bases not matched to a gene: 7. Per the germline V gene, CDR1 is SGDLS and CDR2 is YYNGEE. CDR3 length: 16 amino acids.

The chain joins TRBV7-2 to TRBJ1-1, with D possibly TRBD1 on 6 matching bases. CDR3 length: 14 residues. Trimming left V 7 bases short and J 3 bases short, with 15 bases between. The germline gives CDR1 SGHTA, CDR2 FQGNSA. The CDR3 DNA follows: TGTGCCAGCATCTTCCGGGGGGCGGACACTGAAGCTTTCTTT. Its protein product is CASIFRGADTEAFF.

The chain uses TRBV27 and TRBJ2-7; 8 nucleotides match TRBD2. Germline V gene sequence: CDR1 MNHEY, CDR2 SMNVEV (reference sequence). Trimming cost V 3 bases and J 2 bases; bases outside gene matches: 3. The CDR3 length is 14 residues. This CDR3 reads CASSFAGGPYEQYF. The DNA for the CDR3 is TGTGCCAGCAGTTTCGCGGGAGGCCCCTACGAGCAGTACTTC.

The chain has TRBV11-2 and TRBJ1-2; D unresolved. V was cut by 0 bases and J by 4 bases, with 6 bases left in between. The CDR3 runs to 13 residues. Germline loops: CDR1 SGHAT, CDR2 FQNNGV. The CDR3 loop is CASSLEGSYGYTF. CDR3 bases: TGTGCCAGCAGCTTAGAGGGCAGCTATGGCTACACCTTC.

This chain uses TRBV6-4 with TRBJ1-2; no clear D. This CDR3 spans 15 amino acids. The V and J ends lost 0 bases and 2 bases respectively, with 10 bases between them. Germline assignment: CDR1 MRHNA and CDR2 SNTAGT. For the CDR3, the DNA is TGTGCCAGCAGTGACTCAGAACAGATAAACTATGGCTACACCTTC. Its protein is CASSDSEQINYGYTF.

This clone has just a few counts. This chain links TRBV6-5 with TRBJ1-2, with 9 bases identical to TRBD1. Germline values: CDR1 MNHEY, CDR2 SVGAGI. V lost 6 bases and J lost 1; bases outside the gene matches: 3. CDR3 length equals 14 residues. The CDR3 sequence is CASRKGQGNYGYTF. The CDR3 bases are TGTGCCAGCAGAAAGGGACAGGGTAACTATGGCTACACCTTC.

The V and J genes are TRBV3-1 (or the pseudogene TRBV3-2) and TRBJ1-5; D ambiguous. Deletions cut 1 base from V and 3 bases from J, with 4 bases between. The CDR3 sequence is 13 residues long. The germline gives CDR1 LGHDT, CDR2 YNNKEL (reference sequence). CDR3 sequence reads: CASSQGLNQPQHF. Written as DNA, the CDR3 is TGTGCCAGCAGCCAAGGACTCAATCAGCCCCAGCATTTT.

The V call is TRBV28, the J call TRBJ1-3; D not resolved. The CDR3 runs 15 residues. Germline CDR1 MDHEN, CDR2 SYDVKM. V lost 2 bases, J lost 1 base, and 9 bases lay in between. Written as DNA, the CDR3 is TGTGCCAGCAGTTTAAGAGGGATATCTGGAAACACCATATATTTT. Translating it yields CASSLRGISGNTIYF.

The chain recombines TRBV6-5 with TRBJ1-1; no clear D gene. Trimming stripped 6 bases from V and 5 bases from J, with 10 bases between. The CDR3 totals 12 residues. Germline CDR1 and CDR2: MNHEY and SVGAGI. Here the CDR3 reads CASSPPGTEAFF. The CDR3 bases are TGTGCCAGCAGCCCCCCGGGGACTGAAGCTTTCTTT.

The chain has TRBV5-1 and TRBJ2-5; perhaps TRBD1 as D (6 bases). The germline CDR1 and CDR2 sequences are SGHRS and YFSETQ. Trimming pared 6 bases from V and 2 bases from J, leaving 14 bases between. The CDR3 loop spans 14 amino acids. Here the CDR3 DNA reads TGCGCCAGCACCTCTCCAGGGGCACAAGAGACCCAGTACTTC. This sequence encodes CASTSPGAQETQYF.

V is TRBV19 and J is TRBJ2-2, with TRBD2 matching over 11 bases. This CDR3 has 14 residues. Trimming took 3 bases from V and 6 from J; bases not matched to a gene: 0. Germline CDR1 reads LNHDA; CDR2 reads SQIVND (reference sequence). Here the CDR3 DNA reads TGTGCCAGTAGTATGGGACTAGCGGCCGGGGAGCTGTTTTTT. Its translation: CASSMGLAAGELFF. The whole variable domain, filled in from reference TRBV19 and TRBJ2-2, reads DGGITQSPKYLFRKEGQNVTLSCEQNLNHDAMYWYRQDPGQGLRLIYYSQIVNDFQKGDIAEGYSVSREKKESFPLTVTSAQKNPTAFYLCASSMGLAAGELFFGEGSRLTVL.

In nucleotides, the CDR3 is TGTGCCAGCTTGCAGCCACAGTCAAACACTGAAGCTTTCTTT. It encodes CASLQPQSNTEAFF. The chain employs TRBV18 and TRBJ1-1; D remains ambiguous. This CDR3 is built from 14 residues. The V end lost 7 bases, the J end lost 2 bases, and 14 bases lay between the germline ends. Germline V gene sequence: CDR1 KGHSH, CDR2 LQKENI.

This clone was seen more than once but under ten times. The chain recombines TRBV11-3 with TRBJ2-7, with 7 bases fitting TRBD1. This CDR3 spans 13 amino acids. J was trimmed by 3 bases and V by 4 bases; bases with no gene match: 3. Per the germline V gene, CDR1 is SGHNT and CDR2 is YENEEA. The CDR3 here is CASSSRDSYEQYF. The CDR3 bases are TGTGCCAGCAGCTCCCGGGACAGCTACGAGCAGTACTTC.

This rearrangement joins TRBV6-1 to TRBJ1-2, with TRBD1 matching 11 bases. Germline CDR1 is MNHNS and CDR2 is SASEGT. Unmatched junction bases numbered 1, after V lost 3 bases and J lost 4 bases. This CDR3 region has 14 residues. The CDR3 DNA reads as TGTGCCAGCAGTGAGGGGACAGGGGGCTATGGCTACACCTTC. This codes for CASSEGTGGYGYTF.

This clone was seen at least ten times. The V gene is TRBV14, the J gene TRBJ1-1; D gene unclear. Between the trimmed V and J ends, which lost 1 base and 1 base, there was a span of 7 bases. The CDR3 is 14 residues long. Germline CDR1 is SGHDN and CDR2 is FVKESK. The CDR3 DNA reads TGTGCCAGCAGCCAAGTGGGGAGGAACACTGAAGCTTTCTTT. Its translation is CASSQVGRNTEAFF.

The V call is TRBV10-3, the J call TRBJ2-2, with 7 nucleotides matching TRBD1. Looked up from germline, CDR1 is ENHRY and CDR2 is SYGVKD. Trimming at V came to 5 bases and at J to 6 bases, leaving 0 bases not matched to a gene. The CDR3 consists of 12 residues. The CDR3 region is CAISQGAGELFF. The DNA for the CDR3 is TGTGCCATCAGTCAGGGGGCCGGGGAGCTGTTTTTT.

The chain recombines TRBV30 with TRBJ2-1; perhaps TRBD2 as D (5 bases). Germline V lookup: CDR1 GTSNPN, CDR2 SVGIG (reference sequence). The CDR3 contains 11 residues. With 5 bases removed from V and 6 bases from J, the gap between germline ends came to 8 bases. The CDR3 loop is CAWGRGNEQFF. CDR3 in DNA: TGTGCCTGGGGCCGGGGCAATGAGCAGTTCTTC. The full variable domain, completed using reference TRBV30 and TRBJ2-1, is SQTIHQWPATLVQPVGSPLSLECTVEGTSNPNLYWYRQAAGRGLQLLFYSVGIGQISSEVPQNLSASRPQDRQFILSSKKLLLSDSGFYLCAWGRGNEQFFGPGTRLTVL.

This chain joins TRBV30 and TRBJ1-2; TRBD1 might be the D (6 bases). Germline V CDR1 and CDR2: GTSNPN, SVGIG (reference sequence). V dropped 0 bases and J dropped 5 bases, with 16 bases sitting between them. This CDR3 has 15 residues. CDR3 nucleotide sequence: TGTGCCTGGAGTGTACGACAGGACTCCGTTTATGGCTACACCTTC. Translated, it gives CAWSVRQDSVYGYTF.

This chain joins TRBV12-3 or TRBV12-4 and TRBJ1-2; D may be TRBD1 (6 bases). The CDR3 has 13 residues. V lost 7 bases, J lost 1 base, and 10 bases lay in between. The CDR3 coding sequence is TGTGCCAGCACCTTGGGACATAACTATGGCTACACCTTC. This encodes CASTLGHNYGYTF.

The chain recombines TRBV18 with TRBJ1-4; tentative D call: TRBD1 (5 bases). V was shortened by 6 bases and J by 4 bases, with 12 bases between the two germline ends. CDR3 length: 14 amino acids. Germline values: CDR1 KGHSH, CDR2 LQKENI. The CDR3 region is CASSWGELNEKLFF. The CDR3 DNA reads TGTGCCAGCTCCTGGGGGGAGCTTAATGAAAAACTGTTTTTT.

V and J are TRBV7-2 and TRBJ2-3, with D unresolved. Per germline, CDR1 SGHTA and CDR2 FQGNSA. V shed 2 bases and J shed 2 bases, with 14 bases lying between them. The length of the CDR3 is 16 residues. Here the CDR3 reads CASSLSSAGSTDTQYF. As DNA, the CDR3 is TGTGCCAGCAGCTTATCTTCGGCAGGTTCCACAGATACGCAGTATTTT.

The chain recombines TRBV7-3 with TRBJ2-7, with 9 bases aligning to TRBD2. V trimming: 4 bases; J trimming: 6 bases; junction bases outside the gene matches: 7. The CDR3 is made up of 14 amino acids. CDR1 and CDR2 from the germline V gene are SGHTA and FQGTGA. This chain's CDR3 is CASSSRLAAGEQYF. CDR3 nucleotides: TGTGCCAGCAGCTCCCGACTAGCGGCGGGCGAGCAGTACTTC.

The V gene is TRBV4-2, the J gene TRBJ2-5; the match to TRBD2 covers 12 bases. The CDR3 is 15 amino acids. After removal of 2 bases from V and 4 bases from J, the junction contained 2 bases not matched to a gene. The germline V gene encodes CDR1 LGHNA and CDR2 YNFKEQ. CDR3 sequence reads: CASSQLAGGGETQYF. DNA for the CDR3: TGTGCCAGCAGCCAACTAGCGGGAGGGGGAGAGACCCAGTACTTC.

This chain uses TRBV11-3 with TRBJ2-5; D not resolved. Trimming took 3 bases from V and 5 from J, leaving 7 bases between them. Germline V gives CDR1 SGHNT, CDR2 YENEEA. The CDR3 spans 12 residues. DNA for the CDR3: TGTGCCAGCAGCTTGGTCGGGGAGACCCAGTACTTC. Its translation is CASSLVGETQYF.

This sequence joins TRBV7-4 and TRBJ1-5; D unclear. This CDR3 contains 14 residues. Trimming removed 3 bases at V and 2 bases at J, with 8 bases between. The germline CDR1 and CDR2 sequences are SGHVT and SQSDAQ. The CDR3 DNA reads as TGTGCCAGCAGCTTCCTAGTGGGCAATCAGCCCCAGCATTTT. Translating it yields CASSFLVGNQPQHF.